One and the same sample provided the 27 T cell receptor beta chains below, sequenced in a study of cytomegalovirus exposure and HLA in healthy donors. It was with 60 Vbeta and 13 Jbeta primers that the PCR ran. Produced via immunoSEQ multiplex PCR; TCRdb's table is partial and in-frame only. This table has about 180,000 clones, roughly 77% appearing once. Source material: PBMCs. These receptors were obtained from a woman in her twenties or thirties in good health and CMV-seronegative.

This chain links TRBV28 with TRBJ1-5; 7 bases align to TRBD1. The CDR3 extends over 16 amino acids. Looked up from germline, CDR1 is MDHEN and CDR2 is SYDVKM. After removal of 6 bases from V and 0 bases from J, the junction contained 8 bases not matched to a gene. The CDR3 is CASSARTGLSNQPQHF. CDR3 nucleotides: TGTGCCAGCAGCGCTAGGACAGGACTTAGCAATCAGCCCCAGCATTTT.

This clone has only one observation. The chain joins TRBV19 to TRBJ1-5; D is uncertain. The V end was cut by 3 bases, the J end by 6 bases, with 15 bases between. Germline values: CDR1 LNHDA, CDR2 SQIVND (reference sequence). The CDR3 covers 15 residues. The DNA of the CDR3 is TGTGCCAGTAGTATTAGACACCCCCGGGGTCAGCCCCAGCATTTT. This sequence encodes CASSIRHPRGQPQHF.

This clone has just a few counts. V gene TRBV5-1 combines with J gene TRBJ1-1; 11 bases map to TRBD1. This CDR3 is built from 14 residues. Germline V gene data show CDR1 as SGHRS and CDR2 as YFSETQ. Losses at the gene ends were 4 bases for V and 5 bases for J; bases not matched to a gene: 4. Here the CDR3 DNA reads TGCGCCAGCAGCAAGGGACAGGGGGGGACTGAAGCTTTCTTT. It translates to CASSKGQGGTEAFF.

The chain carries TRBV5-1 and TRBJ2-6; 9 bases line up with TRBD1. Germline CDR1 and CDR2: SGHRS and YFSETQ. This CDR3 spans 16 amino acids. Trimming at V came to 1 base and at J to 2 bases, leaving 1 base not matched to a gene. CDR3 protein: CASSLYRGPGANVLTF. The CDR3 region has the DNA TGCGCCAGCAGCTTGTACAGGGGGCCTGGGGCCAACGTCCTGACTTTC.

V usage is TRBV19 and J usage is TRBJ2-3; D is perhaps TRBD1 (5 bases). The germline V and J ends were trimmed by 5 bases and 2 bases, with 11 bases remaining between them. The germline V gene encodes CDR1 LNHDA and CDR2 SQIVND (reference sequence). The CDR3 extends over 14 amino acids. The CDR3 spells CASSSRQNTDTQYF. Written as DNA, the CDR3 is TGTGCCAGTAGTTCCCGACAGAACACAGATACGCAGTATTTT.

The J gene is TRBJ2-7, the V gene TRBV15, with 11 bases that match TRBD2. The CDR3 runs to 14 residues. In germline, CDR1 is LNHNV, CDR2 YYDKDF (reference sequence). For the CDR3, the DNA is TGTGCCACCAGCAGAGATACTAGCGGGGGTTCCTTTCGGGTC. This translates into CATSRDTSGGSFRV.

This sequence joins TRBV4-3 and TRBJ2-3; D remains unclear. There are 17 residues in the CDR3. The V end was cut by 0 bases, the J end by 0 bases, with 13 bases between. Per germline, CDR1 LGHNA and CDR2 YSLEER. The CDR3 reads CASSQDPGVTSTDTQYF. The CDR3 region has the DNA TGCGCCAGCAGCCAAGATCCCGGAGTCACTAGCACAGATACGCAGTATTTT.

This chain links TRBV7-7 with TRBJ2-5, with 7 nucleotides matching TRBD1. J lost 4 bases, V lost 1 base, and 3 bases had no gene match. Germline CDR1 and CDR2: SSHAT and FNYEAQ (reference sequence). The CDR3 is 14 residues long. CDR3: CASSLDSGGETQYF. DNA for the CDR3: TGTGCCAGCAGCTTAGATTCAGGGGGAGAGACCCAGTACTTC.

The chain combines TRBV6-1 with TRBJ1-5, with TRBD1 matching 7 bases. Germline lookup yields CDR1 MNHNS and CDR2 SASEGT. This CDR3 is built from 15 residues. V was pared by 6 bases and J by 0 bases, with 5 bases of the junction left unmatched. CDR3 protein: CASRGQPDSNQPQHF. CDR3 DNA sequence: TGTGCCAGCAGGGGACAGCCCGATAGCAATCAGCCCCAGCATTTT.

This clone appeared a few times. The chain recombines TRBV7-2 with TRBJ2-7; the D is unclear. Trimming shortened V by 2 bases and J by 7 bases, and 12 bases separated the two germline ends. This CDR3 has 13 amino acids. In germline, CDR1 is SGHTA, CDR2 FQGNSA. The CDR3 here is CASSLNRMTEQYF. The DNA of the CDR3 is TGTGCCAGCAGCTTAAATCGTATGACTGAGCAGTACTTC.

The chain combines TRBV19 with TRBJ1-4; D remains ambiguous. V shed 6 bases and J shed 0 bases, with 8 bases lying between them. This CDR3 is 14 amino acids long. The germline gives CDR1 LNHDA, CDR2 SQIVND (reference sequence). CDR3 nucleotides: TGTGCCAGTAGCGGACTTGCAACTAATGAAAAACTGTTTTTT. Translating it yields CASSGLATNEKLFF.

The chain uses TRBV6-1 and TRBJ1-5; no firm D call. This CDR3 is built from 15 residues. Germline V gives CDR1 MNHNS, CDR2 SASEGT. Trimming cost V 2 bases and J 2 bases, with 10 bases left between them. The CDR3 DNA sequence: TGTGCCAGCAGTGAACTGAGAGGCGGCAATCAGCCCCAGCATTTT. The encoded protein is CASSELRGGNQPQHF.

The CDR3 coding sequence is TGTGCCACCAGGGGCGCAGGGAACACTGAAGCTTTCTTT. This encodes CATRGAGNTEAFF. The gene calls are TRBV6-6 and TRBJ1-1; perhaps TRBD1 as D (6 bases). Germline CDR1 MNHNY, CDR2 SVGAGI (reference sequence). V was trimmed by 10 bases and J by 1 base, leaving 13 bases between them. CDR3 length: 13 amino acids.

This chain uses TRBV30 with TRBJ1-5, with TRBD1 as a possible D gene (6 bases). Trimming removed 0 bases at V and 4 bases at J, with 16 bases between. The germline CDR1 and CDR2 sequences are GTSNPN and SVGIG (reference sequence). The CDR3 extends over 16 amino acids. CDR3 coding DNA: TGTGCCTGGAGTGTAACCAGACAGGCTCGAAATCAGCCCCAGCATTTT. Amino acid sequence: CAWSVTRQARNQPQHF. The full variable domain, its missing parts supplied by reference TRBV30 and TRBJ1-5, is SQTIHQWPATLVQPVGSPLSLECTVEGTSNPNLYWYRQAAGRGLQLLFYSVGIGQISSEVPQNLSASRPQDRQFILSSKKLLLSDSGFYLCAWSVTRQARNQPQHFGDGTRLSIL.

The chain uses TRBV5-1 and TRBJ1-2; D gene uncertain. The V gene's germline CDR1 is SGHRS and CDR2 YFSETQ. The CDR3 has 15 residues. With 0 bases removed from V and 0 bases from J, the gap between germline ends came to 9 bases. This CDR3 reads CASSLGHRANYGYTF. In DNA form, the CDR3 reads TGCGCCAGCAGCTTGGGTCACAGAGCTAACTATGGCTACACCTTC.

This rearrangement joins TRBV29-1 to TRBJ2-5; 10 bases fit TRBD2. This CDR3 spans 16 amino acids. Germline loops: CDR1 SQVTM, CDR2 ANQGSEA. After removal of 4 bases from V and 5 bases from J, the junction contained 13 bases not matched to a gene. This CDR3 is CSVVTSGAILGETQYF. In DNA, the CDR3 is TGCAGCGTTGTCACTAGCGGGGCTATATTGGGGGAGACCCAGTACTTC.

This clone was picked up a small number of times. The chain combines TRBV10-3 with TRBJ1-1, with 9 bases aligning to TRBD1. CDR1 and CDR2 from the germline V gene are ENHRY and SYGVKD. The CDR3 contains 13 residues. The ends lost 7 bases at V and 5 bases at J; junction bases unmatched: 5. This CDR3 is CAIKTGGWTEAFF. The CDR3 DNA follows: TGTGCCATCAAAACAGGGGGCTGGACTGAAGCTTTCTTT.

V and J are TRBV18 and TRBJ1-1; 9 nucleotides line up with TRBD1. After removal of 6 bases from V and 7 bases from J, the junction contained 9 bases not matched to a gene. The CDR3 extends over 14 amino acids. Germline values: CDR1 KGHSH, CDR2 LQKENI. In DNA form, the CDR3 reads TGTGCCAGCTCCCTGGGACAGGGTGTCGGTGAAGCTTTCTTT. It is translated as CASSLGQGVGEAFF.

This chain uses TRBV6-1 with TRBJ2-7; D remains ambiguous. Trimming left V 2 bases short and J 3 bases short, with 8 bases between. Per the germline V gene, CDR1 is MNHNS and CDR2 is SASEGT. This CDR3 spans 13 amino acids. The CDR3 DNA follows: TGTGCCAGCAGTGAATCGTTCCGCTACGAGCAGTACTTC. This encodes CASSESFRYEQYF.

This chain connects TRBV7-8 to TRBJ1-2; D is perhaps TRBD1 (5 bases). Trimming left V 10 bases short and J 7 bases short, with 25 bases between. The CDR3 has 15 amino acids. The germline V gene has CDR1 SGHVS and CDR2 FQNEAQ. CDR3 in DNA: TGTGCCATAAGCCCCGGGGGGGGACGGGTAGTTGGCTACACCTTC. It encodes CAISPGGGRVVGYTF.

The chain is built from TRBV7-6 and TRBJ1-1; 8 nucleotides match TRBD1. Germline trimming cut 3 bases from V and 0 bases from J; bases unmatched to any gene: 12. The CDR3 has 18 amino acids. The V gene's germline CDR1 is SGHVS and CDR2 FNYEAQ. The CDR3 is CASSFPWTGTSMNTEAFF. Written as DNA, the CDR3 is TGTGCCAGCAGCTTCCCCTGGACAGGGACGTCTATGAACACTGAAGCTTTCTTT.

The V gene is TRBV30, the J gene TRBJ2-2; TRBD2 matches at 8 bases. V was pared by 5 bases and J by 5 bases, with 7 bases of the junction left unmatched. CDR1 is GTSNPN and CDR2 is SVGIG in the germline V gene (reference sequence). This CDR3 comprises 14 residues. In DNA, the CDR3 is TGTGCCTGGCATACCCGGGGGGGTACCGGGGAGCTGTTTTTT. Residues: CAWHTRGGTGELFF.

The chain joins TRBV7-9 to TRBJ1-1; maybe TRBD1 (5 bases). Trimming left V 1 base short and J 3 bases short, with 12 bases between. The CDR3 runs to 15 residues. Germline values: CDR1 SEHNR, CDR2 FQNEAQ (reference sequence). The CDR3 loop reads CASSLGNGGDTEAFF. The CDR3 bases are TGTGCCAGCAGCTTAGGGAACGGGGGGGACACTGAAGCTTTCTTT.

This rearrangement joins TRBV27 to TRBJ2-7; D gene ambiguous. V was pared by 0 bases and J by 6 bases, with 15 bases between. The CDR3 length is 15 residues. Germline values: CDR1 MNHEY, CDR2 SMNVEV (reference sequence). The CDR3, as DNA: TGTGCCAGCAGTTTATCCCGGCCCTCACCGGGCGAGCAGTACTTC. Encoded protein: CASSLSRPSPGEQYF.

As DNA, the CDR3 is TGTGCCAGCAGTGAAACGGTTATGTCCATGAACACTGAAGCTTTCTTT. It translates to CASSETVMSMNTEAFF. The chain couples TRBV6-1 to TRBJ1-1; D is undetermined. V shed 2 bases and J shed 0 bases, with 13 bases lying between them. CDR1 and CDR2 from the germline V gene are MNHNS and SASEGT. The CDR3 consists of 16 residues.

V is TRBV19 and J is TRBJ2-3, with TRBD2 matching over 11 bases. V was clipped by 2 bases and J by 4 bases; unmatched bases: 5. This CDR3 has 16 residues. Germline V gene lookup returns CDR1 LNHDA and CDR2 SQIVND (reference sequence). CDR3 region: CASSITLAGGADTQYF. The CDR3 nucleotides are TGTGCCAGTAGTATAACTCTAGCGGGGGGTGCAGATACGCAGTATTTT.

The J gene is TRBJ2-4, the V gene TRBV4-1; possible D gene TRBD2, 5 bases. Trimming removed 2 bases from V and 9 bases from J, with 23 bases in between. CDR1 MGHRA and CDR2 YSYEKL come from the germline V gene. The CDR3 runs 17 residues. CDR3 residues: CASSQLDLTSPLRIQYF. The CDR3 bases are TGCGCCAGCAGCCAATTGGATCTTACTAGTCCGCTCCGCATTCAGTACTTC.